This entry concerns a single TCR beta chain. This entry belongs to a study of blood T cell repertoires in COVID-19. The repertoire was sequenced with immunoSEQ multiplex PCR; TCRdb's copy has only in-frame clones and lacks some. The sample gives some 160,000 clones, over 70% of which show up once; 8.6% is in the top ten. The CDR3 contains 12 residues. V was shortened by 4 bases and J by 1 base, with 6 bases between the two germline ends. CDR1 and CDR2 (germline): SGHDT, YYEEEE. The chain couples TRBV5-6 to TRBJ2-7; D is ambiguous. The sample was peripheral blood. The receptor was derived from a man aged 50-60 years with active or convalescent COVID-19. The CDR3 loop reads CASSTTSYEQYF. In nucleotides, the CDR3 is TGTGCCAGCAGCACCACTTCCTACGAGCAGTACTTC.